This T cell receptor (beta chain) was recovered during a study of cytomegalovirus exposure and HLA in healthy donors. The germline V and J ends were trimmed by 3 bases and 0 bases, with 6 bases remaining between them. Germline V CDR1 and CDR2: MDHEN, SYDVKM. The CDR3 spans 14 residues. The PCR employed 60 Vbeta primers together with 13 Jbeta primers. The method was immunoSEQ multiplex PCR; TCRdb's version includes in-frame clones alone and lacks a portion of them. The data show roughly 86,000 clones, approximately 68% seen once. The receptor was isolated from a woman aged 45-65 years in good health and CMV-seropositive. This chain connects TRBV28 to TRBJ2-4; D gene uncertain. The sequencing sample was made of PBMCs. CDR3 DNA: TGTGCCAGCAGTTTCCCACTAGCCAAAAACATTCAGTACTTC. Amino acids: CASSFPLAKNIQYF.